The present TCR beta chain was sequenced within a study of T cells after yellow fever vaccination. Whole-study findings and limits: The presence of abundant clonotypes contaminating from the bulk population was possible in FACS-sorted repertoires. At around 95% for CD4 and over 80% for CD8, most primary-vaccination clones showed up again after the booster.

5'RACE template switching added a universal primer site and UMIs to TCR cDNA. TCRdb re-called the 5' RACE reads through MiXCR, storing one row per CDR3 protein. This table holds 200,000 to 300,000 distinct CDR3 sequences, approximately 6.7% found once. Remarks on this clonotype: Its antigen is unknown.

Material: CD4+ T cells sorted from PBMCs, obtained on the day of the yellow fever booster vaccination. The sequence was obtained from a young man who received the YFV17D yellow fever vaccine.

This CDR3 is CSARDLRGGDQPQHF. In DNA form, the CDR3 reads TGCAGTGCTAGAGATCTCCGGGGGGGTGATCAGCCCCAGCATTTT. The chain carries TRBV20-1 and TRBJ1-5, with D perhaps TRBD1 (5 bases). The germline CDR1 and CDR2 sequences are DFQATT and SNEGSKA (reference sequence). V was clipped by 0 bases and J by 5 bases, with 14 bases between them. This CDR3 contains 15 residues.